Listed below are T cell receptor beta chains from one sample, sequenced in a study of T cells in Graves' hyperthyroidism and ophthalmopathy. Using its own MiXCR run on the multiplex PCR reads, TCRdb lists one record per CDR3 protein. The sample comprises roughly 170,000 distinct CDR3 sequences, about 18% of which are singletons, and roughly 28% rests with the top ten. Source material: blood. These receptors were taken from a woman in her forties or fifties with Graves' hyperthyroidism. CDR3s include the opening cysteine and the closing phenylalanine or tryptophan. The D gene is left open where the match is weak. Size is stated for part of the rows, as once, few or many counts, or as a class when the clone is expanded.

-,TRBJ2-3,TRBV7-3,many,TGTGCCAGCAGCTTAACAGTGGGCACAGATACGCAGTATTTT,CASSLTVGTDTQYF
-,TRBJ1-5,TRBV6-2/TRBV6-3,many,TGTGCCAGCAGTTACTCCACCGAGGGAGGTCAGCCCCAGCATTTT,CASSYSTEGGQPQHF
TRBD1,TRBJ1-1,TRBV29-1,many,TGCAGCGTCGCCTTACAGGGGATGAACACTGAAGCTTTCTTT,CSVALQGMNTEAFF
-,TRBJ2-3,TRBV13,many,TGTGCCAGCAGCTTACATTCCGATACGCAGTATTTT,CASSLHSDTQYF
-,TRBJ1-2,TRBV6-5,many,TGTGCCAGCAGTTACTTGGGCTATGGCTACACCTTC,CASSYLGYGYTF
TRBD1,TRBJ1-1,TRBV2,many,TGTGCCAGCAGCGACAGGGGCTGGAACACTGAAGCTTTCTTT,CASSDRGWNTEAFF
-,TRBJ2-1,TRBV5-1,few,TGCGCCAGCGGTCCACAGAGCTCCTACAATGAGCAGTTCTTC,CASGPQSSYNEQFF
TRBD1,TRBJ1-6,TRBV2,many,TGTGCCAGCAACCCGGGACAGGAAAATTCACCCCTCCACTTT,CASNPGQENSPLHF
TRBD1,TRBJ1-1,TRBV7-8,many,TGTGCCAGCAGCTTAGAGGGGGCCTGGACTGAAGCTTTCTTT,CASSLEGAWTEAFF
-,TRBJ2-7,TRBV6-1,many,TGTGCCAGCCAGTCCTTTGCGGGCGTTGTCTACGAGCAGTACTTC,CASQSFAGVVYEQYF
TRBD1,TRBJ1-2,TRBV15,many,TGTGCCACCAGAGAGAAACAGGGGTGGGACCGTTATGGCTACACCTTC,CATREKQGWDRYGYTF
-,TRBJ2-7,TRBV29-1,many,TGCAGCGTCATCACGAGGGGGTACTACGAGCAGTACTTC,CSVITRGYYEQYF
TRBD1,TRBJ1-1,TRBV7-9,-,TGTGCCAGCAGCTTCTCCGGGACAGGCCCGAACACTGAAGCTTTCTTT,CASSFSGTGPNTEAFF
-,TRBJ2-7,TRBV7-8,many,TGTGCCAGCAGCTTAATCACGGAGGCAAACTACGAGCAGTACTTC,CASSLITEANYEQYF
TRBD2,TRBJ2-2,TRBV20-1,once,TGCAGTGCTAGAGATAACCTAGCGGGGTCGAACACCGGGGAGCTGTTTTTT,CSARDNLAGSNTGELFF
-,TRBJ1-3,TRBV5-6,many,TGTGCCAGCAGTGATTGGGCCCCTGGAAACACCATATATTTT,CASSDWAPGNTIYF
-,TRBJ2-2,TRBV12-3/TRBV12-4,-,TGTGCCAGCACCTCGGTATACGGGGAGCTGTTTTTT,CASTSVYGELFF
TRBD2,TRBJ2-3,TRBV27,-,TGTGCCAGCAGTTCGATGGCTAGCGGGGTGGTGGTAGATACGCAGTATTTT,CASSSMASGVVVDTQYF
-,TRBJ2-3,TRBV7-3,many,TGTGCCAGCAGCTTATTCCACGAAACTAGCACAGATACGCAGTATTTT,CASSLFHETSTDTQYF
-,TRBJ2-2,TRBV18,many,TGTGCCAGCTCACCACAGCTAGAACACACCGGGGAGCTGTTTTTT,CASSPQLEHTGELFF
TRBD1,TRBJ1-2,TRBV5-1,many,TGCGCCAGCAGCAGAGACAGGGATGGCTACACCTTC,CASSRDRDGYTF
-,TRBJ2-7,TRBV27,medium-sized,TGTGCCAGCAGTTTCGGGCCACTCGAGGGCGAGCAGTACTTC,CASSFGPLEGEQYF
-,TRBJ1-1,TRBV7-2,many,TGTGCCAGCAGCTCGACGGGAGGGGACACTGAAGCTTTCTTT,CASSSTGGDTEAFF
-,TRBJ1-2,TRBV7-9,many,TGTGCCAGCAGCCCGGGGGGGGGGTTTCCGGATGGCTACACCTTC,CASSPGGGFPDGYTF
TRBD2,TRBJ2-3,TRBV18,many,TGTGCCAGCTCACCAGGGTCCGGGAGGACAGATACGCAGTATTTT,CASSPGSGRTDTQYF
-,TRBJ1-4,TRBV28,many,TGTGCCAGCAGTTTTCCCCAGAGAGCTAATGAAAAACTGTTTTTT,CASSFPQRANEKLFF
-,TRBJ1-2,TRBV19,many,TGTGCCAGTAAGGAGGTCGGAAACTATGGCTACACCTTC,CASKEVGNYGYTF
TRBD1,TRBJ2-6,TRBV29-1,-,TGCAGCGTTGGAAGGGGCGCAGGGGGCTCTGGGGCCAACGTCCTGACTTTC,CSVGRGAGGSGANVLTF
TRBD1,TRBJ1-6,TRBV19,many,TGTAGTGCATGGACAGGGGACTCACCCCTCCACTTT,CSAWTGDSPLHF
TRBD1,TRBJ1-2,TRBV12-3/TRBV12-4,many,TGTGCCACGCAGGGGGGTTATGGCTACACCTTC,CATQGGYGYTF
-,TRBJ1-2,TRBV29-1,-,TGCAGCGTTGGAAGGGGAGGCTATGGCTACACCTTC,CSVGRGGYGYTF
-,TRBJ1-1,TRBV12-3/TRBV12-4,many,TGTGCCAGCAGTTTAGACGGGGGCAGATACACTGAAGCTTTCTTT,CASSLDGGRYTEAFF
TRBD2,TRBJ2-1,TRBV12-3/TRBV12-4,many,TGTGCCAGCAGCCCAGTTAATGGCGGGGGGCAGTTCTTC,CASSPVNGGGQFF
-,TRBJ1-4,TRBV19,-,TGTGCCAGTAGTGGGGTGGTGGGTCATGAAAAACTGTTTTTT,CASSGVVGHEKLFF
-,TRBJ2-7,TRBV7-9,few,TGTGCCAGCAGCTTAGGAGCCTCGCTCGAGCAGTACTTC,CASSLGASLEQYF
-,TRBJ2-2,TRBV11-2,-,TGTGCCAGCAGCGAGGCTAACACCGGGGAGCTGTTTTTT,CASSEANTGELFF
-,TRBJ1-1,TRBV5-1,many,TGCGCCAGCAGCTTTACGGGTACTGAAGCTTTCTTT,CASSFTGTEAFF
TRBD1,TRBJ2-1,TRBV28,many,TGTGCCAGCGGCCCAGACAGGGGAATGGCTGAGCAGTTCTTC,CASGPDRGMAEQFF
-,TRBJ1-5,TRBV28,-,TGTGCCGGCAGTCCCCCTCCGGCCATGGGGGATTATAGCAGTCAGCCCCAGCATTTT,CAGSPPPAMGDYSSQPQHF
-,TRBJ1-1,TRBV12-3/TRBV12-4,many,TGTGCCAGCAGTCAAGAATACACTGAAGCTTTCTTT,CASSQEYTEAFF
-,TRBJ2-4,TRBV3-1,few,TGTGCCAGCAGCCAAGGCTTGCAACCCAAAAACATTCAGTACTTC,CASSQGLQPKNIQYF
TRBD2,TRBJ2-1,TRBV7-2,many,TGTGCCAGCAGCCACCAGGGTGTAGTCCAAGGCGGGGGTCGGAAGAATGAGCAGTTCTTC,CASSHQGVVQGGGRKNEQFF
-,TRBJ1-1,TRBV19,many,TGTGCCAGTAGTCCCGAGCGGGGGGGGAACACTGAAGCTTTCTTT,CASSPERGGNTEAFF
-,TRBJ1-4,TRBV19,few,TGTGCCAGTAGTATTGCGGGTGAAAAACTGTTTTTT,CASSIAGEKLFF
TRBD2,TRBJ2-3,TRBV2,many,TGTGCCAGCAGGGGGGGACTAGCGGGAGCTAGCACAGATACGCAGTATTTT,CASRGGLAGASTDTQYF
-,TRBJ1-1,TRBV6-1,many,TGTGCCAGCAATGAAAATGGGGGTTACACTGAAGCTTTCTTT,CASNENGGYTEAFF
TRBD1,TRBJ2-2,TRBV18,-,TGTGCCAGCTCACCCAAACCGAAGACAGGGGAGGCCGGGGAGCTGTTTTTT,CASSPKPKTGEAGELFF
-,TRBJ1-3,TRBV11-2,many,TGTGCCAGCAGCGAAAACCCGAACACCATATATTTT,CASSENPNTIYF
-,TRBJ1-5,TRBV7-9,many,TGTGCCAGCAGCCTACATAATCAGCCCCAGCATTTT,CASSLHNQPQHF
-,TRBJ1-2,TRBV2,many,TGTGCCAGCACCCGGGCCGCTGACTATGGCTACACCTTC,CASTRAADYGYTF
-,TRBJ1-1,TRBV20-1,many,TGCAGTGCTAGGTACCTGAACACTGAAGCTTTCTTT,CSARYLNTEAFF
-,TRBJ2-5,TRBV6-1,many,TGTGCCAGCAGTCCCTATCGGGGGGAGACCCAGTACTTC,CASSPYRGETQYF
TRBD1,TRBJ2-2,TRBV12-3/TRBV12-4,many,TGTGCCAGCAGTTTTGGACAGGGGTACACCGGGGAGCTGTTTTTT,CASSFGQGYTGELFF
-,TRBJ1-2,TRBV7-2,many,TGTGCCAGCAGCTTAGGAGGACAGATCTATGGCTACACCTTC,CASSLGGQIYGYTF
-,TRBJ1-5,TRBV7-8,-,TGTGCCAGCAGCCTGGGTTGGAGCAATCAGCCCCAGCATTTT,CASSLGWSNQPQHF